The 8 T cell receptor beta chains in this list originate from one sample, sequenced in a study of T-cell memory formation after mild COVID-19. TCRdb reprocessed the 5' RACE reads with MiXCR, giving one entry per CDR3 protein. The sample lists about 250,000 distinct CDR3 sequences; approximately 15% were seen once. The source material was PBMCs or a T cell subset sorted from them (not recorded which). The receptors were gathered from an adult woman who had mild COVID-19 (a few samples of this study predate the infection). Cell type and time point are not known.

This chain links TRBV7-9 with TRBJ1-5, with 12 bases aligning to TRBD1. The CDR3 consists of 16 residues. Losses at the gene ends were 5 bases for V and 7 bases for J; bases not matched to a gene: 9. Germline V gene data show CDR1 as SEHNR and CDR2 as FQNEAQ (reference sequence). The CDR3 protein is CASSLGTGGFSQPQHF. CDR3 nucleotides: TGTGCCAGCAGCCTGGGGACAGGGGGCTTCTCCCAGCCCCAGCATTTT.

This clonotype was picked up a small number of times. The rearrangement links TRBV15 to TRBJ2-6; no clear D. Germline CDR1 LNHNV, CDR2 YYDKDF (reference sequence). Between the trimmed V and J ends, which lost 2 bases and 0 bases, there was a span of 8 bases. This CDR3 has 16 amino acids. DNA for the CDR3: TGTGCCACCAGCAGATCTTCCCACTCTGGGGCCAACGTCCTGACTTTC. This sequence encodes CATSRSSHSGANVLTF.

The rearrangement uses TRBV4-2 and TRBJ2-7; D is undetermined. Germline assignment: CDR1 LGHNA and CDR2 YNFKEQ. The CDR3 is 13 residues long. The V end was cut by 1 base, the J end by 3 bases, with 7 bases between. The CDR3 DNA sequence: TGTGCCAGCAGCCAAGGTGGGGACTACGAGCAGTACTTC. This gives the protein CASSQGGDYEQYF.

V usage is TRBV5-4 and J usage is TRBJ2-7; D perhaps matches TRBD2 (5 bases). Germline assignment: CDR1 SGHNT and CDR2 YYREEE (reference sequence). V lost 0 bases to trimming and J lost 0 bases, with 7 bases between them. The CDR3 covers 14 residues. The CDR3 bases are TGTGCCAGCAGCTTGGCGGACTCCTCCTACGAGCAGTACTTC. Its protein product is CASSLADSSYEQYF. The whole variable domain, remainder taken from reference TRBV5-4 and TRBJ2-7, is ETGVTQSPTHLIKTRGQQVTLRCSSQSGHNTVSWYQQALGQGPQFIFQYYREEENGRGNFPPRFSGLQFPNYSSELNVNALELDDSALYLCASSLADSSYEQYFGPGTRLTVT.

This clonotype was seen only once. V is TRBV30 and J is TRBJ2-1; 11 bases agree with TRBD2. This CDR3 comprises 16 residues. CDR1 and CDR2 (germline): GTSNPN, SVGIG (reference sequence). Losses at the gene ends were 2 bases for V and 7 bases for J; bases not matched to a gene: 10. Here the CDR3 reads CAWSKQLAGVRNEQFF. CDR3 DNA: TGTGCCTGGAGTAAACAACTAGCGGGAGTTCGAAATGAGCAGTTCTTC.

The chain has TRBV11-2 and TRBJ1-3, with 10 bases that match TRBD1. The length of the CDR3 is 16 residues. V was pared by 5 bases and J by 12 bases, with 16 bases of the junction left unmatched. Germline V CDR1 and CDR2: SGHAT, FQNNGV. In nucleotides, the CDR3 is TGTGCCAGCAGCAGCCAGCGTGGACAGGGGGATTTGGGCATATATTTT. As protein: CASSSQRGQGDLGIYF.

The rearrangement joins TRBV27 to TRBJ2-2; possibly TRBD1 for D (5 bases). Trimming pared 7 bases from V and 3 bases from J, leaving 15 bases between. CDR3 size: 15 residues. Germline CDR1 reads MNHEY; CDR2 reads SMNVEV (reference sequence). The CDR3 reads CASKGLGFDTGELFF. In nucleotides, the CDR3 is TGTGCCAGCAAGGGGCTCGGCTTTGACACCGGGGAGCTGTTTTTT.

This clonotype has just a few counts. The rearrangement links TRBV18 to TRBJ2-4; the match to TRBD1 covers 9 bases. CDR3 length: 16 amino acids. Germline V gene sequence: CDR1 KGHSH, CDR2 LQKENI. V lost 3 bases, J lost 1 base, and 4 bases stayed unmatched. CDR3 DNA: TGTGCCAGCTCACCTCGGACAGGGGACGCCAAAAACATTCAGTACTTC. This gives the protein CASSPRTGDAKNIQYF. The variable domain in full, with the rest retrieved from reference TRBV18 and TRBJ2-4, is NAGVMQNPRHLVRRRGQEARLRCSPMKGHSHVYWYRQLPEEGLKFMVYLQKENIIDESGMPKERFSAEFPKEGPSILRIQQVVRGDSAAYFCASSPRTGDAKNIQYFGAGTRLSVL.